At least ten counts were recorded for the clone carrying this TCR beta chain. What it binds is not known. Diagnosis of hyperthyroidism was new in patients aged 18 to 65, and its duration was under 2 months. This specimen belongs to a study of T cells in Graves' hyperthyroidism and ophthalmopathy. Points from the study as a whole: Ophthalmopathy prediction by the model preceded onset by a median roughly 6 months. Stable hyperthyroidism and ophthalmopathy were separated using 13 V-J signatures.

Amplified TCR beta CDR3 regions came from RNA transcripts. A set of HTBI primers served as the primers for a first-round RT-PCR of the TCR CDR3. MiXCR, applied by TCRdb to the multiplex PCR reads, yields one record per CDR3 protein. Among fewer than 500,000 distinct CDR3 sequences listed, less than 15% were seen once. V was clipped by 4 bases and J by 7 bases, with 26 bases between them. CDR3 length: 17 amino acids. CDR1 is MNHEY, CDR2 SMNVEV, per germline (reference sequence). The source of this sequence is a man between 25 and 39 years old with Graves' hyperthyroidism that later progressed to Graves' ophthalmopathy. The chain has TRBV27 and TRBJ2-7; D remains unclear. Input material: blood. The CDR3 region has the DNA TGTGCCAGCAGTTCCCTCGACGTTGTGGGCCCCTTGAGAGAGCAGTACTTC. This gives the protein CASSSLDVVGPLREQYF.